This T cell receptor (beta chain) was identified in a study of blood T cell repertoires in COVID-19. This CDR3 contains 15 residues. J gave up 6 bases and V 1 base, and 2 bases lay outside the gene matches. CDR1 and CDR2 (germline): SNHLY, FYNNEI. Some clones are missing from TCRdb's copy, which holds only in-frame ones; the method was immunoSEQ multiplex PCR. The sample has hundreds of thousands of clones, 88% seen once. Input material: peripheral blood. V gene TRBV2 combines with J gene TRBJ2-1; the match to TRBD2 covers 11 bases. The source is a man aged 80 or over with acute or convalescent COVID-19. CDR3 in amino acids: CASSEGLAGGNEQFF. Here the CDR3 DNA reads TGTGCCAGCAGTGAAGGGCTAGCGGGAGGCAATGAGCAGTTCTTC.